This TCR beta chain was sequenced for a study of shared clonotypes between healthy human individuals. This table comes from immunoSEQ multiplex PCR, and its TCRdb copy is limited to in-frame clones, with some not included. Here the sample spans 2.3 million or so clones, about 92% being singletons. Trimming removed 2 bases from V and 6 bases from J, with 11 bases in between. The CDR3 is 13 amino acids. Germline V gives CDR1 SNHLY, CDR2 FYNNEI. The rearrangement joins TRBV2 to TRBJ2-7; D remains unclear. The sample comprised naive CD4+ T cells from PBMCs. Subset defined: CD45RA+ positively selected. This receptor was taken from a man between 18 and 29 years old in good health. Some clones in this sample may be carry-over from other donors' samples. The CDR3 DNA reads as TGTGCCAGCAGTGAAAGTTTGGTACTCGAGCAGTACTTC. It encodes CASSESLVLEQYF.